This T cell receptor beta chain was captured in a study of T cell responses to AZD1222 COVID-19 vaccine. Clones were read by immunoSEQ multiplex PCR, and TCRdb kept only the in-frame ones, dropping some. In the table there are about 120,000 clones, more than 90% of which are singletons. This clonotype originated in an adult who received the AZD1222 COVID-19 vaccine. This sample comprised peripheral blood, obtained 28 days after the second AZD1222 dose.

In nucleotides, the CDR3 is TGTGCCAGTAGGCAAAGCGGAGATACGCAGTATTTT. This sequence encodes CASRQSGDTQYF. The gene calls are TRBV19 and TRBJ2-3; TRBD2 is a possible D gene (5 bases). CDR3 size: 12 residues. V dropped 6 bases and J dropped 5 bases, with 9 bases sitting between them. CDR1 and CDR2 from the germline V gene are LNHDA and SQIVND (reference sequence). Looking up the rest from reference TRBV19 and TRBJ2-3 gives the full variable domain: DGGITQSPKYLFRKEGQNVTLSCEQNLNHDAMYWYRQDPGQGLRLIYYSQIVNDFQKGDIAEGYSVSREKKESFPLTVTSAQKNPTAFYLCASRQSGDTQYFGPGTRLTVL.